This T cell receptor beta chain was recovered during a study of OX40 agonist ivuxolimab in advanced cancers. Study details: While on treatment, patients had intravenous ivuxolimab at 0.01 to 10 mg/kg every 2 weeks. Three patients responded partially, comprising one with hepatocellular carcinoma and two with cutaneous melanoma. The study, taken as a whole, reports: Fewer expanded clones were found on average in CD4+ than in CD8+ T cells.

The V gene's germline CDR1 is KGHSH and CDR2 LQKENI. The CDR3 is 17 amino acids. After removal of 3 bases from V and 2 bases from J, the junction contained 7 bases not matched to a gene. As regards this clone: As yet, its antigen is unknown.

Sequenced by immunoSEQ multiplex PCR; TCRdb stores in-frame clones only, minus some. The sample holds 80,000 to 100,000 clones, 85% to 95% seen once. The chain employs TRBV18 and TRBJ2-6, with 7 bases identical to TRBD1. This receptor was identified in an adult with an advanced solid tumor such as melanoma, head and neck, liver or kidney cancer. This specimen was CD4+ or CD8+ T cells sorted from blood, taken in a trial of the OX40 agonist ivuxolimab. This chain's CDR3 is CASSPRQGSAGANVLTF. The DNA of the CDR3 is TGTGCCAGCTCACCTAGACAGGGATCGGCTGGGGCCAACGTCCTGACTTTC.